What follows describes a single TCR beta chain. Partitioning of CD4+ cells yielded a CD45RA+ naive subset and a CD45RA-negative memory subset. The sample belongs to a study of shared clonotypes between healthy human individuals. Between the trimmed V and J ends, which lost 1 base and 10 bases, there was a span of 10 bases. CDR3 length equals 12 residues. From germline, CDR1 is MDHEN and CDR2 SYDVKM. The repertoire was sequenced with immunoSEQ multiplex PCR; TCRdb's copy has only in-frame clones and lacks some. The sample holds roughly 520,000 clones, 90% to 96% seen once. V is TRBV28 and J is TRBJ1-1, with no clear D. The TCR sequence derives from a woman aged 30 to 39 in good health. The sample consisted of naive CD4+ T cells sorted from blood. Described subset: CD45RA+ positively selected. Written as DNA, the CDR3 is TGTGCCAGCAGTTTATTAGGGCAGCGAGCTTTCTTT. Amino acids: CASSLLGQRAFF.